This T cell receptor beta chain is from a study of cytomegalovirus exposure and HLA in healthy donors (dated by TCRdb to about 2017). Broadly, across the study: An earlier analysis of approximately 600 of the donors reported about 250 Gb of sequence data and 117 million unique TCR beta sequences from roughly 180 million T cells. Of the roughly 400 genotyped donors, 65% to 90% fell in the genetic ancestry cluster associated with self-reported Caucasian donors. Across some 400 genotyped donors of the cohort, an average of roughly 200,000 unique TCR beta nucleotide sequences per donor were sequenced, and 15% to 20% of those sequences were non-productive. The number of donors typed differed by locus, with about 629-630 for A, B, C, DRB1 and DQB1, more than 500 for DQA1, 600 to 610 for DPA1, and some 470 for DPB1. Approximately 300 gigabases of sequencing data and 91 million or so unique TCR sequences made up an early release that covered about 640 HLA-typed donors. An earlier analysis of nearly 600 of the donors applied high-throughput TCR beta sequencing to assess whether each TCR beta V gene segment acted as functional or pseudogenic. Every repertoire in the discovery cohort had been generated on one and the same sequencing platform. Several DR-DQ haplotypes were treated as single units for association and clustering because of strong linkage in the cohort. HLA typing included class I and class II loci at four-digit resolution. The study used immunosequencing to profile the T cell repertoires of approximately 650 subjects and linked those repertoires to cytomegalovirus serostatus. Rather than drawing on any new phenotypic data, the later analysis identified candidate immune exposures from TCR beta sequences and the way those sequences occurred across donors. Besides the first cohort of under 700 subjects, a separate validation cohort made up of 120 different subjects was used. High-throughput TCR immunosequencing, statistical association of individual TCRs with disease status, and machine learning were combined to predict cytomegalovirus infection status. The study aimed to test whether signatures of past pathogen exposure could be identified by cataloging public T cell receptors. A later genetic analysis used genome-wide SNP genotypes for about three fifths of the roughly 700 donors, treating that subset as a discovery cohort. A later analysis re-analyzed previously published TCR beta repertoires from roughly 600 donors and added high-resolution HLA genotyping to study TCR occurrence patterns. Alongside the repertoire data, information on donor age, sex, ethnicity and CMV serostatus was compiled. The paper's findings and limits, for the study overall: In this cohort, only TCR beta chains were sequenced, and detectable features were limited by the absence of alpha or paired-chain data. Some IMGT-functional V segments, including TRBV6-2 and TRBV6-3, could not be told apart with the 87-base-pair reads, so those segments were excluded. The study listed 150 to 200 TCR beta chains as associated with cytomegalovirus. Most TCR sequences were observed very rarely across donors, whereas some public TCRs were present in many individuals. In vitro tests confirmed that a few of the cytomegalovirus-associated TCR beta chains recognize cytomegalovirus antigens. In a later analysis, several top co-occurrence clusters were reported to appear linked to parvovirus B19, influenza, CMV and Epstein-Barr virus. When HLA alleles, especially DR and DQ, strongly co-occurred, attributing TCR associations to individual alleles was difficult. About 15 rarely observed V segments, including chromosome 9 orphons, were excluded from the earlier analysis of about 500 of the donors because counts were too low. A later analysis found that most CMV-associated TCR beta chains appeared HLA-restricted, with HLA associations seemingly driven largely by CMV exposure. A group of highly shared sequence variants was considered likely to be a technical artifact of the sequencing pipeline. In a later genetic analysis, fewer N-insertions in productive TCRs were reported among donors in an Asian-associated ancestry cluster than the roughly 700-donor mean. A further reported finding was that TCR beta sequences accurately predicted the HLA-A and HLA-B alleles for most subjects in the first cohort. The authors suggested that the approach could potentially be generalized to other disease states and immunological phenotypes. Specific HLA alleles were associated with around 18,000 TCR beta sequences at a false discovery rate of 0.05 in a later analysis. In both the original and validation cohorts, the classifier was reported to diagnose cytomegalovirus status with high specificity and sensitivity. In a later analysis, HLA-associated TCR beta chains showed more clonal expansion and lower generation probabilities than non-associated chains that were equally common. CMV serostatus was the only immune exposure information available for the cohort. Because HLA typing was unavailable for some donors at each locus, only the typed subset was used in association tests. Presence/absence analyses assumed roughly uniform sequencing depth across donors, an assumption that may not hold. In an earlier analysis of around 500 of the donors, most TCR beta V segments appeared in productive rearrangements about 90% or about 30% of the time, broadly matching IMGT annotations. Correlated functional status among segregating V segments might be attributable to linkage disequilibrium, but an unknown experimental factor could not be ruled out. V-gene and J-gene trimming of TCR beta chains was associated with a missense DCLRE1C variant in a later genetic analysis, and the association was replicated in an independent cohort. According to a later analysis, TCR association rates differed among HLA loci, with DRB1 alleles showing the most associated TCRs and HLA-C alleles showing the fewest.

Of note for this clone: The antigen it recognizes is unknown. Per-base qualities were not stored, and no clone one base away is much larger.

Library construction relied on the immunoSEQ multiplex PCR assay. For the multiplex PCR, a mixture combining 60 forward primers for TCR Vbeta segments and 13 reverse primers for TCR Jbeta segments was used. The CDR3 region of rearranged TCR beta genes was amplified from genomic DNA by a multiplex PCR assay. The Illumina HiSeq System was used to sequence the amplified TCR beta libraries as 87-base-pair reads. The published analysis was carried out like this. A later analysis counted about 80 million unique TCR beta chains across the 666 repertoires, and roughly 9.9 million of these chains were shared by at least two donors. A nearest-neighbor algorithm error-corrected the raw reads and collapsed the reads into unique sequences, merging closely related sequences to remove PCR and sequencing errors. Alignment of CDR3 sequences to IMGT reference sequences was used to assign V, D and J gene segments. For a sequence to be retained, a match of at least six nucleotides to both a V gene segment and a J gene segment was required. Rearrangements were classified as productive when the CDR3 lacked stop codons and remained in frame with V and J, and all other rearrangements were classified as non-productive. Following IMGT convention, CDR3 was defined as the stretch from the second conserved V-encoded cysteine up to the conserved J-encoded phenylalanine. In an earlier analysis of 587 of the donors, sequences lacking an unambiguous match to a single V gene segment were excluded. In an earlier analysis of 587 of the donors, V segments were called functional above 56.7% productive rearrangements and were called segregating when the between-donor standard deviation exceeded 5%. A statistical classification framework was developed to diagnose cytomegalovirus status using the catalog of TCR beta chain sequences. In a later analysis, TCR nucleotide sequences were compared against IMGT/GENE-DB human TR gene sequences so that V and J genes could be assigned. In a later analysis, CDR3 sequences and most-parsimonious VDJ recombination scenarios were assigned using the TCRdist pipeline. In a later analysis, each TCR beta chain was defined by its CDR3 amino acid sequence together with its V-gene family, and reads lacking a unique V-gene family were excluded. As a way to deal with suspected cross-contamination and a sequencing artifact, a later analysis dropped hundreds of nucleotide sequences that were highly shared and had low generation probability. In a later analysis, a clonal expansion index was calculated for each public chain from normalized within-repertoire ranks of inferred template counts. Generation probabilities in a later analysis came from a VDJ recombination model fitted to out-of-frame rearrangements, and those results were checked against IGoR. In a later analysis, hypergeometric tests were used to score TCR-TCR, TCR-HLA and TCR-CMV co-occurrence, with a repertoire-size bias correction applied to TCR pairs. A later analysis estimated false discovery rates by permuting HLA or CMV assignments 20 times. In a later analysis, co-occurring TCRs were grouped using DBSCAN, with TCRdist sequence similarity added in when clustering inside HLA-allele-positive subsets. Co-occurrence clustering excluded repertoires with fewer than 30,000 or more than 120,000 public chains, plus five with anomalous nucleotide sharing. TCRdb re-hosts the immuneACCESS table, in-frame sequences only. Its copies lack some clones; in the studies checked, an unresolved V gene accounts for under half of them, and the cause for the rest is not known. V and J calls and clone size are copied from that table; D and trimming were computed from the DNA. In this sample the table shows more than 150,000 clones, 65% to 90% of which occur a single time. The biggest ten clones account for 1% to 1.5% of the sample.

CDR3 length: 17 amino acids, cysteine to phenylalanine. The DNA shown is the 51-base CDR3, in frame from base 1. V was cut back by 2 bases and J by 3 bases, leaving a gap of 17 bases between them. Via the germline V gene, CDR1 is MDHEN and CDR2 SYDVKM. The cohort comprised under 700 healthy bone marrow donors. All cohort members were sampled while nominally healthy, although unrecorded immune exposures were likely present. The donor was CMV seropositive and was included in the group of almost 300 seropositive cohort members. Each donor provided a peripheral blood sample, and peripheral blood mononuclear cells were used for TCR beta sequencing. The Qiagen DNeasy Blood Extraction Kit was used to extract genomic DNA from the blood cell samples.

Material: PBMCs. This receptor was identified in a girl aged 2 to 9 in good health and CMV-seropositive. The receptor chain draws on TRBV28 and TRBJ1-5, and the D gene may be TRBD1, 6 bases matching. The CDR3 in this case is CASSLLATQGINQPQHF. The sequenced DNA is TGTGCCAGCAGTTTACTCGCTACACAGGGAATCAATCAGCCCCAGCATTTT.